This TCR beta chain was retrieved from a study of blood T cells in healthy people across ages (dated by TCRdb to the mid-2010s). Background on the whole study: In model experiments, template switching captured about one uniquely barcoded TCR beta cDNA molecule for every two T cells. Donors were grouped into four age groups: young (average roughly 15 years), middle-aged (39), aged (62) and long-lived (approximately 78). Using deep sequencing normalized with unique cDNA molecular identifiers, the study measured how TCR beta repertoire diversity changes with age. The study analyzed two additional independent replicas of 1 million unique cDNA reads from the same blood draw for two donors, one aged 18 to 30 and one aged 80 or older.

The sample holds a few counts of this clonotype. No antigen is known for it. No much larger clone exists at a distance of one base, and base qualities are not known. The donors were around 39 Caucasian individuals from Russia, aged 6 to 90 years, who were systemically healthy. Approximately 9.7 milliliters of peripheral blood were drawn from each donor into EDTA-treated Vacutainer tubes. PBMCs were isolated by Ficoll-Paque density-gradient centrifugation, with at least 6 million obtained per sample. Trizol reagent was used to extract total RNA from the PBMCs, yielding at least 6 micrograms per sample. Naive CD45RAhigh/CD27high T cell percentages were measured by flow cytometry on a PBMC aliquot from every donor. The germline V gene gives CDR1 as MNHEY and CDR2 as SVGEGT. The CDR3 runs 15 residues from the cysteine to the phenylalanine. Of all the DNA, just the CDR3 is kept, 45 bases in frame from base 1. Trimming removed 5 bases from V and 4 bases from J, leaving 18 bases between the germline ends.

Preparation of the library involved 5' RACE. TCRdb names Illumina HiSeq 2500 as the instrument used. A second PCR of roughly 7 to 11 cycles was performed with a sample-barcoded 5' primer and a J-beta primer mix. Each TCR beta cDNA molecule received a unique molecular identifier from a template-switch 5' adaptor carrying 12 random nucleotides. Each sample yielded at least 2.5 million CDR3-containing paired-end reads. First-strand cDNA was synthesized from all RNA with the Mint cDNA synthesis kit, primed by a TRBC-specific oligonucleotide. After uracil-DNA glycosylase treatment, a first 18-cycle PCR used universal primers M1SS and BC2_uni_R on all cDNA. On the study's bioinformatics: Normalization of each sample was performed by random selection of 1 million high-quality reads, each carrying a distinct molecular identifier. Reads sharing molecular identifiers were discarded rather than binned into consensus sequences. CDR3 identification, clonotype clustering and error correction used MiTCR with a Q25 quality threshold and the strictest error-elimination algorithm. A nonparametric unseen species model with Euler transformation was used to estimate a lower bound on total TCR beta diversity. TCRdb's own reprocessing of the public reads used fastp at Q25 and MiXCR and kept productive beta chains. Identical CDR3 protein sequences are pooled into one entry, listed with their most common genes and DNA. TCRdb's processing, not the study's, gives the V and J calls here. The sample table lists hundreds of thousands of distinct CDR3 sequences, roughly 25% of them with a count of one. About 3% of the sample is taken by the ten largest.

Broader findings and caveats from the paper: The long-lived group showed more naive CD4+ T cells, fewer expanded clones and increased TCR diversity than the aged group, suggesting age selection. A strong correlation was found between observed TCR beta diversity and the percentage of naive T cells measured by flow cytometry. Since profiling was done on bulk unsorted PBMCs, naive and antigen-experienced compartments could not be conclusively compared. Observed TCR beta diversity per million T cells fell roughly linearly with age, and a significant reduction was already apparent by age roughly 40. Because donor CMV infection status was unknown, age-related changes in expanded clonotypes were potentially confounded. Total diversity estimates from one million sequenced T cells were considered lower bounds and underestimates.

These data were likewise used in another study, on T cells of mothers and their children. Looking at the second paper: Nine systemically healthy Caucasian individuals, comprising three mothers and their six children, were included as donors. cDNA synthesis used all of the extracted RNA, with approximately 1.4 ug of RNA in each 15 ul reaction. In the second PCR, sample barcodes and 2-4 random nucleotides were introduced via the M1S primer. More than 8 million TCR beta CDR3 reads were obtained from each mother, and 2.5 million to 3 million reads were obtained from each child. Thymic selection shapes the output of TCR recombination in a similar way in related and unrelated pairs, and inherited differences have a minor effect. Normalized repertoire overlap was always found to be slightly, but never significantly, higher in related mother-child pairs than in unrelated mother-child pairs. Persistent microchimeric T cell clones were not detected, at a sensitivity of 95 to 100 clones per million clonotypes. Deep NGS was used in the study to compare the TCR beta repertoires of mothers and children and to look for features that separate related mother-child pairs from unrelated individuals. The mean age was about 38 +/- 4 years for the mothers and approximately 11 +/- 4 years for the children. After adapters were ligated using NEBNext reagents, the libraries underwent 100+100 nt paired-end sequencing on an Illumina HiSeq 2000. To avoid cross-contamination, the mother libraries and the child libraries were prepared a month apart and sequenced in separate runs. Between roughly 500,000 and 2,300,000 distinct TCR beta clonotypes were identified per donor. Naive TCR beta clonotypes were estimated from low-frequency clonotypes matched to each donor's FACS-determined naive share, without sorting.

In this chain, TRBV6-2 or TRBV6-3 is recombined with TRBJ2-7, with an unclear D gene assignment. The specimen was blood. The clonotype was recovered from a boy between 10 and 17 years old in good health. The bases are TGTGCCAGCAGTAAAGAAGACCTTAGTGGGTACGAGCAGTACTTC. Its protein reads: CASSKEDLSGYEQYF.